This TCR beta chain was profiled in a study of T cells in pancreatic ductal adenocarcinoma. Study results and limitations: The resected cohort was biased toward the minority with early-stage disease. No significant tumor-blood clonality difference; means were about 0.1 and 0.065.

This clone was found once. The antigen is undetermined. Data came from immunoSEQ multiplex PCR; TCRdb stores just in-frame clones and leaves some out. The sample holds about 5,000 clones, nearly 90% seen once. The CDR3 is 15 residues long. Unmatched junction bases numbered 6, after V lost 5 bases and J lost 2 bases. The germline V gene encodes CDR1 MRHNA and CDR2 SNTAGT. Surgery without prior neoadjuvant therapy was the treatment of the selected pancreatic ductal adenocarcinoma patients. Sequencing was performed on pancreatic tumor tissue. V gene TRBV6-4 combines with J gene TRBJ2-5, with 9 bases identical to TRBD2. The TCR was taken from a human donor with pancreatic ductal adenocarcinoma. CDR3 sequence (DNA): TGTGCCAGCAGTTTTTTGGCGGGGGGGCAAGAGACCCAGTACTTC. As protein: CASSFLAGGQETQYF.